This T cell receptor (beta chain) came from a study of PD-L1 blockade in urothelial cancer. Time point denoted: peripheral blood 6 weeks after treatment start. Per patient, between 1 and 8 samples were collected at pretreatment and on-treatment time points. The repertoire was sequenced with immunoSEQ multiplex PCR; TCRdb's copy has only in-frame clones and lacks some. The table has about 51,000 clones, more than 70% seen once; the top ten hold 2.4%. CDR3 length: 17 amino acids. Germline V lookup: CDR1 SGDLS, CDR2 YYNGEE. J was trimmed by 2 bases and V by 2 bases; bases with no gene match: 10. This clone is a singleton in its sample.

This rearrangement joins TRBV9 to TRBJ2-3; 8 bases are shared with TRBD2. The sequences come from PBMCs, collected around atezolizumab (anti-PD-L1) treatment. This sequence was found in a man aged 55 to 70 with urothelial cancer. CDR3 nucleotide sequence: TGTGCCAGCAGCGTGCGGCGGGAGGCCTACCTCACAGATACGCAGTATTTT. Amino acids: CASSVRREAYLTDTQYF.